The 14 T cell receptor beta chains listed next were all sequenced from one sample in a study of CD8 T cells in Susac syndrome. Reverse transcription of about 0.5 to 1 ug RNA used random hexamers. TCRdb re-derived calls from the immunoSEQ multiplex PCR reads in MiXCR, one entry per CDR3 protein. The data show about 240,000 distinct CDR3 sequences, 90% to 96% seen once. The sequenced sample consisted of CD4+ T cells from PBMCs. The receptors were gathered from a human donor with Susac syndrome.

For this clonotype: No DNA is shown, since the ends of the CDR3 on it are uncertain; the CDR3 is the one TCRdb lists. The chain links TRBV29-1 to TRBJ2-6; TRBD1 is the table's D call, not checked against the DNA. Germline assignment: CDR1 SQVTM and CDR2 ANQGSEA. Inclusive of both ends, the CDR3 amounts to 14 amino acids. The CDR3 sequence: CSVGPGSGANVLTF.

This chain links TRBV11-2 with TRBJ2-7, with D unresolved. Germline V lookup: CDR1 SGHAT, CDR2 FQNNGV. V lost 5 bases and J 5 bases, leaving 22 bases between the germline ends. CDR3 size: 16 residues. CDR3 protein: CASSLFGRRGIHEQYF. The CDR3 coding sequence is TGTGCCAGCAGCCTCTTCGGACGGCGTGGAATCCACGAGCAGTACTTC.

This rearrangement joins TRBV7-9 to TRBJ2-6; the D is unclear. The CDR3 runs 14 residues. V was shortened by 3 bases and J by 0 bases, with 3 bases between the two germline ends. Germline V gives CDR1 SEHNR, CDR2 FQNEAQ (reference sequence). As DNA, the CDR3 is TGTGCCAGCAGCTTTCCCTCTGGGGCCAACGTCCTGACTTTC. It specifies CASSFPSGANVLTF.

This chain links TRBV7-9 with TRBJ1-3, with TRBD1 as a possible D gene (5 bases). The CDR3 contains 14 residues. Germline V lookup: CDR1 SEHNR, CDR2 FQNEAQ (reference sequence). V was cut by 1 base and J by 2 bases, with 6 bases left in between. CDR3 protein: CASSLGTTGNTIYF. DNA for the CDR3: TGTGCCAGCAGCTTAGGGACAACTGGAAACACCATATATTTT. Complete variable domain (other parts from reference TRBV7-9 and TRBJ1-3): DTGVSQNPRHKITKRGQNVTFRCDPISEHNRLYWYRQTLGQGPEFLTYFQNEAQLEKSRLLSDRFSAERPKGSFSTLEIQRTEQGDSAMYLCASSLGTTGNTIYFGEGSWLTVV.

This clonotype has only one observation. This chain joins TRBV19 and TRBJ1-1; possible D gene TRBD1, 5 bases. Trimming removed 4 bases at V and 3 bases at J, with 21 bases between. The CDR3 has 17 amino acids. Germline V CDR1 and CDR2: LNHDA, SQIVND (reference sequence). The CDR3 nucleotides read TGTGCCAGTAGTAGGAGATCGGGGATCGGAGGGGACACTGAAGCTTTCTTT. Translation: CASSRRSGIGGDTEAFF. Full variable domain (remainder filled in from reference TRBV19 and TRBJ1-1): DGGITQSPKYLFRKEGQNVTLSCEQNLNHDAMYWYRQDPGQGLRLIYYSQIVNDFQKGDIAEGYSVSREKKESFPLTVTSAQKNPTAFYLCASSRRSGIGGDTEAFFGQGTRLTVV.

The chain is built from TRBV29-1 and TRBJ2-7; 9 bases agree with TRBD1. V lost 6 bases and J lost 2; bases outside the gene matches: 5. The CDR3 is 13 amino acids. Germline V CDR1 and CDR2: SQVTM, ANQGSEA. The CDR3 reads CSVLRDRAYEQYF. In DNA, the CDR3 is TGCAGCGTCCTCCGGGACAGGGCCTACGAGCAGTACTTC.

The chain uses TRBV6-6 and TRBJ1-5; no firm D call. In germline, CDR1 is MNHNY, CDR2 SVGAGI (reference sequence). With 7 bases removed from V and 7 bases from J, the gap between germline ends came to 17 bases. The CDR3 has 14 amino acids. DNA of the CDR3: TGTGCCAGCATGTTGGCACCCAGTGGGCAGCCCCAGCATTTT. It encodes CASMLAPSGQPQHF.

The sample holds one count of this clonotype. The J gene is TRBJ2-5, the V gene TRBV7-9; a possible D gene is TRBD1 (5 bases). Germline V gene data show CDR1 as SEHNR and CDR2 as FQNEAQ (reference sequence). The CDR3 loop spans 14 amino acids. The V end lost 3 bases, the J end lost 2 bases, and 10 bases lay between the germline ends. The CDR3 is CASSFRGIQETQYF. In DNA, the CDR3 is TGTGCCAGCAGCTTTAGGGGAATTCAAGAGACCCAGTACTTC. The complete variable domain, with remaining parts taken from reference TRBV7-9 and TRBJ2-5, reads DTGVSQNPRHKITKRGQNVTFRCDPISEHNRLYWYRQTLGQGPEFLTYFQNEAQLEKSRLLSDRFSAERPKGSFSTLEIQRTEQGDSAMYLCASSFRGIQETQYFGPGTRLLVL.

This chain links TRBV5-1 with TRBJ2-1; possibly TRBD1 for D (6 bases). The ends were cut back, 3 bases at V and 2 bases at J, with 12 bases in the middle. The CDR3 runs 15 residues. CDR1 is SGHRS, CDR2 YFSETQ, per germline. The DNA of the CDR3 is TGCGCCAGCAGCTCTGGACAGATAACCTACAATGAGCAGTTCTTC. It is translated as CASSSGQITYNEQFF.

Here the CDR3 reads CSARGVRGTEAFF. The CDR3 nucleotides are TGCAGTGCTAGAGGGGTCAGAGGGACTGAAGCTTTCTTT. The chain carries TRBV20-1 and TRBJ1-1; D gene uncertain. Germline V gives CDR1 DFQATT, CDR2 SNEGSKA (reference sequence). The CDR3 totals 13 residues. Deletions cut 1 base from V and 5 bases from J, with 11 bases between.

This chain uses TRBV10-3 with TRBJ2-5; D call uncertain. The germline V gene has CDR1 ENHRY and CDR2 SYGVKD. The CDR3 runs 14 residues. Trimming shortened V by 4 bases and J by 1 base, and 10 bases separated the two germline ends. Written as DNA, the CDR3 is TGTGCCATCAGTGTCGACAAAGCCCAAGAGACCCAGTACTTC. This gives the protein CAISVDKAQETQYF.

V is TRBV20-1 and J is TRBJ2-7, with a tentative D call TRBD2 (5 bases). The CDR3 has 14 amino acids. CDR1 and CDR2 (germline): DFQATT, SNEGSKA (reference sequence). The germline V and J ends were trimmed by 5 bases and 9 bases, with 23 bases remaining between them. The DNA of the CDR3 is TGCAGTGCTTCGAAGGAGGAGGCCGGGGTCGGGCAGTACTTC. It codes for CSASKEEAGVGQYF.

V usage is TRBV27 and J usage is TRBJ2-2; 8 nucleotides align to TRBD2. V shed 5 bases, J shed 3 bases, and the junction held 8 bases outside the gene matches. The CDR3 loop spans 16 amino acids. Germline lookup yields CDR1 MNHEY and CDR2 SMNVEV (reference sequence). The CDR3 reads CASSRIAGWDTGELFF. The CDR3 DNA is TGTGCCAGCAGTCGAATAGCGGGGTGGGACACCGGGGAGCTGTTTTTT.

V is TRBV29-1 and J is TRBJ2-5, with D unresolved. CDR1 and CDR2 from the germline V gene are SQVTM and ANQGSEA. Trimming removed 3 bases at V and 3 bases at J, with 11 bases between. The CDR3 consists of 13 residues. The CDR3 here is CSVDATNKETQYF. The CDR3 DNA follows: TGCAGCGTTGACGCGACGAATAAAGAGACCCAGTACTTC.